These 16 T cell receptor beta chains originate from one sample sequenced in a study of blood T cells in healthy people across ages. Using a J-beta primer mix together with a sample-barcoded 5' primer, a second PCR was run for roughly 6 to 12 cycles. One entry per CDR3 protein results from TCRdb running MiXCR on the 5' RACE reads. The sample has around 900,000 distinct CDR3 sequences, more than 25% seen once. Sequencing used blood. These receptors originate from an elderly woman in good health.

The chain recombines TRBV7-8 with TRBJ1-2; perhaps TRBD1 as D (6 bases). This CDR3 region has 15 residues. Deletions cut 7 bases from V and 2 bases from J, with 17 bases between. Germline CDR1 SGHVS, CDR2 FQNEAQ. CDR3 loop: CASNLSNRANYGYTF. In nucleotides, the CDR3 is TGTGCCAGCAACCTAAGTAACAGGGCCAACTATGGCTACACCTTC.

The gene calls are TRBV7-9 and TRBJ2-2; a weak D match, TRBD2 (5 bases). Germline CDR1 is SEHNR and CDR2 is FQNEAQ (reference sequence). V was cut by 5 bases and J by 3 bases, with 16 bases left in between. The CDR3 has 16 amino acids. CDR3 protein: CASSVAGVGHTGELFF. The CDR3 DNA is TGTGCCAGCAGCGTCGCCGGGGTGGGCCACACCGGGGAGCTGTTTTTT. Full variable domain (rest looked up from reference TRBV7-9 and TRBJ2-2): DTGVSQNPRHKITKRGQNVTFRCDPISEHNRLYWYRQTLGQGPEFLTYFQNEAQLEKSRLLSDRFSAERPKGSFSTLEIQRTEQGDSAMYLCASSVAGVGHTGELFFGEGSRLTVL.

The chain uses TRBV6-5 and TRBJ1-6, with D possibly TRBD1 on 5 matching bases. Deletions cut 6 bases from V and 10 bases from J, with 13 bases between. Germline V lookup: CDR1 MNHEY, CDR2 SVGAGI. The CDR3 has 13 amino acids. The CDR3 DNA is TGTGCCAGCAGGGCCAGGGATGGGTCACCCCTCCACTTT. Translation gives CASRARDGSPLHF.

This clonotype was detected many times. The chain uses TRBV10-3 and TRBJ1-1; 8 nucleotides align to TRBD1. The CDR3 contains 13 residues. Germline trimming cut 6 bases from V and 3 bases from J; bases unmatched to any gene: 3. In germline, CDR1 is ENHRY, CDR2 SYGVKD. CDR3 sequence: CAIRGGQDTEAFF. As DNA, the CDR3 is TGTGCCATCAGAGGGGGACAGGACACTGAAGCTTTCTTT.

J is TRBJ2-5 and V is TRBV19, with a tentative D call TRBD2 (8 bases). Trimming took 3 bases from V and 3 from J, leaving 20 bases between them. CDR3 length: 17 residues. Per germline, CDR1 LNHDA and CDR2 SQIVND (reference sequence). The CDR3 DNA is TGTGCCAGTAGTATGCTGCGGGAGGAGGGGGCGAAAGAGACCCAGTACTTC. Residues: CASSMLREEGAKETQYF.

There are a few counts of this clonotype. The V call is TRBV7-2, the J call TRBJ2-4; D may match TRBD1 or TRBD2 (5 bases each). Between the trimmed V and J ends, which lost 3 bases and 3 bases, there was a span of 12 bases. The CDR3 runs to 15 residues. Per the germline V gene, CDR1 is SGHTA and CDR2 is FQGNSA. The CDR3 region is CASSFGRGSKNIQYF. The CDR3 DNA is TGTGCCAGCAGCTTCGGCCGGGGCAGCAAAAACATTCAGTACTTC.

About this clonotype itself: A junction boundary mismatches the germline segment, possibly from a read error. The J gene is TRBJ2-1, the V gene TRBV9; 11 bases match TRBD2. Germline loops: CDR1 SGDLS, CDR2 YYNGEE. The CDR3 contains 16 residues. The CDR3 coding sequence is TGTGCCAGCAGCGGCCTAGCGGGGGGCACCTACAATGGGCAGTTCTTC. Amino acids: CASSGLAGGTYNGQFF.

This clonotype appeared a few times. The chain combines TRBV5-6 with TRBJ2-1; TRBD1 matches at 7 bases. After removal of 1 base from V and 4 bases from J, the junction contained 8 bases not matched to a gene. The CDR3 runs 16 residues. CDR1 is SGHDT and CDR2 is YYEEEE in the germline V gene. CDR3 coding DNA: TGTGCCAGCAGCTTGTATTCGGGACAGATATACAATGAGCAGTTCTTC. Its protein is CASSLYSGQIYNEQFF. Looking up the rest from reference TRBV5-6 and TRBJ2-1 gives the full variable domain: DAGVTQSPTHLIKTRGQQVTLRCSPKSGHDTVSWYQQALGQGPQFIFQYYEEEERQRGNFPDRFSGHQFPNYSSELNVNALLLGDSALYLCASSLYSGQIYNEQFFGPGTRLTVL.

At least ten counts were recorded for this clonotype. This chain connects TRBV7-2 to TRBJ2-5; 10 positions match TRBD2. Germline V CDR1 and CDR2: SGHTA, FQGNSA. The CDR3 spans 16 residues. The trim removed 1 base at V and 0 bases at J, leaving 2 bases unmatched. DNA for the CDR3: TGTGCCAGCAGCTTAGTTAGCGGGGGGTACCAAGAGACCCAGTACTTC. Translated, it gives CASSLVSGGYQETQYF.

This chain links TRBV7-3 with TRBJ2-1; TRBD2 matches 14 bases. With 3 bases clipped from V and 6 bases from J, the junction kept 19 bases outside the gene matches. The CDR3 loop spans 21 amino acids. Germline V gives CDR1 SGHTA, CDR2 FQGTGA. The CDR3 protein is CASSLGRRGTSGGREGNEQFF. CDR3 coding DNA: TGTGCCAGCAGCTTGGGGAGAAGAGGGACTAGCGGGGGTCGAGAGGGCAATGAGCAGTTCTTC. Full variable domain (missing parts from reference TRBV7-3 and TRBJ2-1): GAGVSQTPSNKVTEKGKYVELRCDPISGHTALYWYRQSLGQGPEFLIYFQGTGAADDSGLPNDRFFAVRPEGSVSTLKIQRTERGDSAVYLCASSLGRRGTSGGREGNEQFFGPGTRLTVL.

The chain has TRBV5-6 and TRBJ2-2; D ambiguous. CDR1 SGHDT and CDR2 YYEEEE come from the germline V gene. Between the trimmed V and J ends, which lost 0 bases and 3 bases, there was a span of 15 bases. The CDR3 length is 17 residues. CDR3 in amino acids: CASSLGWGSADTGELFF. CDR3 DNA sequence: TGTGCCAGCAGCTTGGGTTGGGGAAGTGCGGACACCGGGGAGCTGTTTTTT.

Points on this clonotype: Compared with germline, one end of the junction differs, possibly owing to a read error. The rearrangement uses TRBV6-6 and TRBJ1-2, with a weak D call TRBD1 (6 bases). This CDR3 is built from 17 residues. Germline V gives CDR1 MNHNY, CDR2 SVGAGI (reference sequence). The CDR3, as DNA: TGTGCCAGCAGTTACATATTAATACAGGGTAGTTTCGATGGCTACATCTTC. It specifies CASSYILIQGSFDGYIF.

This clonotype was picked up many times. This sequence joins TRBV7-2 and TRBJ2-7; 7 nucleotides match TRBD1. The germline gives CDR1 SGHTA, CDR2 FQGNSA. Trimming at V came to 3 bases and at J to 3 bases, leaving 2 bases not matched to a gene. CDR3 length equals 13 residues. CDR3 in amino acids: CASSFPGGYEQYF. CDR3 nucleotide sequence: TGTGCCAGCAGCTTCCCAGGGGGCTACGAGCAGTACTTC. Combining the CDR3 with reference TRBV7-2 and TRBJ2-7 gives the whole variable domain GAGVSQSPSNKVTEKGKDVELRCDPISGHTALYWYRQSLGQGLEFLIYFQGNSAPDKSGLPSDRFSAERTGGSVSTLTIQRTQQEDSAVYLCASSFPGGYEQYFGPGTRLTVT.

In this sample, this clonotype turned up many times. This chain connects TRBV20-1 to TRBJ1-5, with D uncertain. V lost 5 bases and J 5 bases, leaving 19 bases between the germline ends. Germline V lookup: CDR1 DFQATT, CDR2 SNEGSKA (reference sequence). This CDR3 contains 15 residues. The CDR3 loop reads CSALGVNVADQPQHF. The CDR3 coding sequence is TGCAGTGCTCTCGGGGTTAATGTGGCGGATCAGCCCCAGCATTTT.

This clonotype was seen repeatedly, ten times or more. The chain combines TRBV28 with TRBJ2-1; a possible D gene is TRBD2 (5 bases). Germline assignment: CDR1 MDHEN and CDR2 SYDVKM. Trimming shortened V by 5 bases and J by 11 bases, and 10 bases separated the two germline ends. This CDR3 is built from 11 residues. CDR3 region: CASSTPGKQFF. The CDR3 DNA reads TGTGCCAGCAGTACCCCCGGGAAGCAGTTCTTC.

Here the CDR3 DNA reads TGCGCCAGCAGCCATGCCCCGGGACAGGGAGGGTTGAACACTGAAGCTTTCTTT. Its translation: CASSHAPGQGGLNTEAFF. The rearrangement joins TRBV4-3 to TRBJ1-1, with TRBD1 matching over 9 bases. With 3 bases clipped from V and 0 bases from J, the junction kept 11 bases outside the gene matches. CDR3 length: 18 residues. The germline V gene has CDR1 LGHNA and CDR2 YSLEER.